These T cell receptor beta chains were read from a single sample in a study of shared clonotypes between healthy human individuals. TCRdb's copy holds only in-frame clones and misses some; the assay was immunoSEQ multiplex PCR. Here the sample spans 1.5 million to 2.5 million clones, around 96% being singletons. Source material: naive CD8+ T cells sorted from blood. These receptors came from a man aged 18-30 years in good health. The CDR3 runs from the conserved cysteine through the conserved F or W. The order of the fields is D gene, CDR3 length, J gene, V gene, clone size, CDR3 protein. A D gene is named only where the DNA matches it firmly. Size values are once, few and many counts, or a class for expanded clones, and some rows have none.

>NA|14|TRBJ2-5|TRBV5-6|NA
CASSSPGGQETQYF
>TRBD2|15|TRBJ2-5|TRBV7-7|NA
CASSLQAGALETQYF
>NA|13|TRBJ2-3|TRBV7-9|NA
CASSPRVSDTQYF
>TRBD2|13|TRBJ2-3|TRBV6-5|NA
CTSSSGGTDTQYF
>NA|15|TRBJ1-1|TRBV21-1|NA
CASSKGKEENTEAFF
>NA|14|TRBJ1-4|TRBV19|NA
CASSIGTRNEKLFF
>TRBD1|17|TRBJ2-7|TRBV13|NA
CASSLNVRQGAPYEQYF
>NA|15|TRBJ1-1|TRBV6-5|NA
CASSYSAGLNTEAFF
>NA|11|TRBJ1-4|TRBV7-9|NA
CASSPGEKLFF
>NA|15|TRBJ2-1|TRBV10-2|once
CASSQGSGRNNEQFF
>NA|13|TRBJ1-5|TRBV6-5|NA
CASSYTANQPQHF
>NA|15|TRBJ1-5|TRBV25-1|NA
CASSEGGVGDQPQHF
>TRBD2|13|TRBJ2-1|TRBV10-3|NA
CATEAGDVDEQFF
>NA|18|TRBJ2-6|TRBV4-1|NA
CASSQRGGQGYGANVLTF
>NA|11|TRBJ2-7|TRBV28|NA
CASSDVFEQYF
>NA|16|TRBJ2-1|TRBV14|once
CASSQDSLGSYNEQFF
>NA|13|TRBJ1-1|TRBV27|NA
CASSLAWYYEAFF
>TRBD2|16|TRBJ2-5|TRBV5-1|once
CASRPSSGGSQETQYF
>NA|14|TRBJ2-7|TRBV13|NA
CASSLELDPYEQYF
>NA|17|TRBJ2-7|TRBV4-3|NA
CASSQDFTGERFYEQYF
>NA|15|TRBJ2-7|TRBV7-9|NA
CASSLSGGNSYEQYF
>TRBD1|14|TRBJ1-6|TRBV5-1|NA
CASSFGQGNSPLHF
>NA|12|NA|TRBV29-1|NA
CSVEAGTYEQYF
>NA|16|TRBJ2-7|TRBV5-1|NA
CASGVSRGPTSYEQYF
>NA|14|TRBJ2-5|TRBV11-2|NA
CASSTDSYQETQYF
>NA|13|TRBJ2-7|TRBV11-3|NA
CASSSTASYEQYF
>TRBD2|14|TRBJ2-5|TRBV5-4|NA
CASSFGLAEETQYF
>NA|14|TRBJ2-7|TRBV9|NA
CASSVGQSSYEQYF
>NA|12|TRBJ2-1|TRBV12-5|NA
CASGLANNEQFF
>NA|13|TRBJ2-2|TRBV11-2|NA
CASSFAETGELFF
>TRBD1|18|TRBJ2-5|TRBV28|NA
CASSFLYPGQGYQETQYF
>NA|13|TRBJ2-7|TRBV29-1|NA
CSVLSGTSYEQYF
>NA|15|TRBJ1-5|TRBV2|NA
CASRKQGGGNQPQHF
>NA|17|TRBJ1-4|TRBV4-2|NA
CASSQDEMGEINEKLFF
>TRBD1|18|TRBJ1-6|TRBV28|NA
CASSSRTGHVSYNSPLHF
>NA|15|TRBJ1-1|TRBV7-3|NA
CASSKSPRLQSEAFF
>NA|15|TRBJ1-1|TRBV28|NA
CASSPSGVMNTEAFF
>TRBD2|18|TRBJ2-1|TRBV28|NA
CASSTQETSAPDHNEQFF